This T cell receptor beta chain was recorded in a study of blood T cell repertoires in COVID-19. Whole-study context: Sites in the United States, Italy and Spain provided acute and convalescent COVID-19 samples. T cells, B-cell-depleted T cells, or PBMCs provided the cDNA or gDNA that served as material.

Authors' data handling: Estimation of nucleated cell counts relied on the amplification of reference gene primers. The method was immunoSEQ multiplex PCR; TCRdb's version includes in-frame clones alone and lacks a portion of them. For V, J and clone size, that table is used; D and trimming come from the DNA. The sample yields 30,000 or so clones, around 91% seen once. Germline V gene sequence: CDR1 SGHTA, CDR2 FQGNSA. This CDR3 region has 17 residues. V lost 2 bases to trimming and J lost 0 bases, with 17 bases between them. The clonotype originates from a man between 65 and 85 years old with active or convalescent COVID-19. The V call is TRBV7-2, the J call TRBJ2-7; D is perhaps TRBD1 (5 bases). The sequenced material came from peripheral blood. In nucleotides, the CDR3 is TGTGCCAGCAGCTTAAGTATAGGGGATGCAGTCTCCTACGAGCAGTACTTC. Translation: CASSLSIGDAVSYEQYF.